This is a list of T cell receptor beta chains from one sample in a study of T cell responses to AZD1222 COVID-19 vaccine. The table came from immunoSEQ multiplex PCR; TCRdb's copy has only in-frame clones and leaves some out. Counted here are 140,000 to 150,000 clones, 89% occurring once; the ten biggest clones make up 4.5% to 6.5%. This specimen was peripheral blood, taken on day 0 of AZD1222 vaccination. These receptor sequences come from an adult in good health. The CDR3 runs from the conserved cysteine through the conserved F or W. The D gene is left open where the match is weak. Rows may omit the clone size; those that give it use once, few, many or a size class.

j_call | cdr3_length | d_call | v_call | clone_size | cdr3_nt | cdr3_aa
TRBJ2-4 | 16 | - | TRBV20-1 | - | TGCAGTGCTAGTCCCAACAGGGGACTAGCCAAAAACATTCAGTACTTC | CSASPNRGLAKNIQYF
TRBJ2-7 | 13 | - | TRBV27 | - | TGTGCCAGCAGAAGAGCGGGCTGGTACGAGCAGTACTTC | CASRRAGWYEQYF
TRBJ2-6 | 16 | - | TRBV4-3 | - | TGCGCCAGCAGCCAAGTTGGAGGGTTTGGGGCCAACGTCCTGACTTTC | CASSQVGGFGANVLTF
TRBJ2-1 | 13 | - | TRBV19 | - | TGTGCCAGTAGTATAGGAGGGGTAATTGAGCAGTTCTTC | CASSIGGVIEQFF
TRBJ2-2 | 18 | TRBD1 | TRBV4-3 | - | TGCGCCAGCAGCCAAGACATTGTCCAGGGGGCGCGACCCGGGGAGCTGTTTTTT | CASSQDIVQGARPGELFF
TRBJ2-1 | 10 | TRBD2 | TRBV20-1 | - | TGCAGTGGCGGGAGGCCAGAGCAGTTCTTC | CSGGRPEQFF
TRBJ2-2 | 13 | - | TRBV11-3 | - | TGTGCCAGCAGCCCGGGGAGGACCGGGGAGCTGTTTTTT | CASSPGRTGELFF
TRBJ1-2 | 16 | TRBD1 | TRBV7-2 | - | TGTGCCAGCAGCTTATTAGGGACAGGGCAGACCTATGGCTACACCTTC | CASSLLGTGQTYGYTF
TRBJ2-3 | 16 | - | TRBV29-1 | - | TGCAGCGTTGAAGGTTTTTCGGCCGGGGGCACAGATACGCAGTATTTT | CSVEGFSAGGTDTQYF
TRBJ2-1 | 15 | - | TRBV6-5 | - | TGTGCCAGCAGTTACGGGTGGAGTCAGAACAATGAGCAGTTCTTC | CASSYGWSQNNEQFF
TRBJ1-5 | 15 | - | TRBV6-1 | once | TGTGCCAGCAGTGATACACGGACCAGCAATCAGCCCCAGCATTTT | CASSDTRTSNQPQHF
TRBJ2-5 | 14 | - | TRBV11-2 | once | TGTGCCAGCAGCTTAGTACAGGGTGTGGAGACCCAGTACTTC | CASSLVQGVETQYF
TRBJ2-5 | 16 | TRBD2 | TRBV2 | - | TGTGCCAGCAAGAGACTAGCGGGCTCGTACCAAGAGACCCAGTACTTC | CASKRLAGSYQETQYF
TRBJ1-1 | 13 | - | TRBV5-6 | once | TGTGCCAGCAGCTCGGACAAAGACACTGAAGCTTTCTTT | CASSSDKDTEAFF
TRBJ1-6 | 15 | - | TRBV5-1 | few | TGCGCCAGCAGCTTGGAACCTCAGGGGAATTCACCCCTCCACTTT | CASSLEPQGNSPLHF
TRBJ2-1 | 13 | - | TRBV27 | once | TGTGCCAGCAGTTCCACTCTGGGCAATGAGCAGTTCTTC | CASSSTLGNEQFF
TRBJ1-5 | 14 | - | TRBV7-9 | - | TGTGCCAGCAGCTTACAGGGAAGCAATCAGCCCCAGCATTTT | CASSLQGSNQPQHF
TRBJ2-1 | 16 | TRBD2 | TRBV7-2 | - | TGTGCCAGCAGCTTCCGACTAGCGGGAGGGCACAATGAGCAGTTCTTC | CASSFRLAGGHNEQFF
TRBJ2-3 | 14 | - | TRBV19 | - | TGTGCCAGTAGTATAAAGCTGATCACAGATACGCAGTATTTT | CASSIKLITDTQYF
TRBJ2-2 | 15 | - | TRBV4-2 | - | TGTGCCAGCAGCTACCCCGGTTCTAACACCGGGGAGCTGTTTTTT | CASSYPGSNTGELFF
TRBJ1-2 | 15 | - | TRBV9 | - | TGTGCCAGCAGCGCAAGGGGACATCAAGGGGATGGCTACACCTTC | CASSARGHQGDGYTF
TRBJ2-7 | 15 | - | TRBV6-1 | - | TGTGCCAGCAGTGACCAGGGGATCAAGAGCAACGAGCAGTACTTC | CASSDQGIKSNEQYF
TRBJ1-2 | 15 | TRBD1 | TRBV9 | - | TGTGCCAGCAGCATAAGAAGACAGGGTTCCTATGGCTACACCTTC | CASSIRRQGSYGYTF
TRBJ2-1 | 15 | - | TRBV27 | - | TGTGCCAGCAGTCTACAGCGTCATGGTTCCGCTGAGCAGTTCTTC | CASSLQRHGSAEQFF
TRBJ1-3 | 14 | - | TRBV5-4 | - | TGTGCCAGCAGCTTGGACCCAGGCTCGAACACCATATATTTT | CASSLDPGSNTIYF
TRBJ1-6 | 17 | - | TRBV23-1 | - | TGCGCCGGCTGGTGTGGGGCCGGGCCCCAAGGGAATTCACCCCTCCACTTT | CAGWCGAGPQGNSPLHF
TRBJ1-1 | 18 | TRBD1 | TRBV6-2/TRBV6-3 | - | TGTGCCAGCAGTAACCACGGCAGGGGGCTTGGTGCTAACACTGAAGCTTTCTTT | CASSNHGRGLGANTEAFF
TRBJ2-7 | 11 | - | TRBV27 | - | TGTGCCAGCAGTGACCGCTACGAGCAGTACTTC | CASSDRYEQYF
TRBJ2-5 | 15 | TRBD1 | TRBV2 | once | TGTGCCAGCACCGCAAAACAGGGGACCGTGGAGACCCAGTACTTC | CASTAKQGTVETQYF
TRBJ1-5 | 15 | - | TRBV6-6 | - | TGTGCCAGCAGGCCCTATCCCGGTAGCAATCAGCCCCAGCATTTT | CASRPYPGSNQPQHF
TRBJ2-1 | 13 | - | TRBV2 | - | TGTGCCAGCGGGACCCTTTGGGCCAATGAGCAGTTCTTC | CASGTLWANEQFF
TRBJ1-1 | 14 | - | TRBV9 | - | TGTGCCAGCAGCGTAGGCCAGATTTACACTGAAGCTTTCTTT | CASSVGQIYTEAFF
TRBJ1-6 | 13 | - | TRBV7-8 | - | TGTGCCAGCAGCTTTGACGTGGGTTCACCCCTCCACTTT | CASSFDVGSPLHF